This T cell receptor (beta chain) came from a study of spatial heterogeneity in lung cancer. Study as a whole: Detection consistently captured more beta-chain sequences than alpha-chain sequences. In raw reads, more than 8.5 appearances on average were recorded for each unique TCR and UMI combination.

CDR1 is LGHDT and CDR2 is YNNKEL in the germline V gene (reference sequence). The CDR3 extends over 12 amino acids. The V gene end was trimmed by 5 bases and the J gene end by 16 bases; junction bases not matched to a gene: 9. The sample holds one count of this clonotype. This beta chain is an off-target read within a library intended for alpha chains, so its frequency means little. TCR cDNA molecules each carried a unique molecular identifier. TCRdb re-analysed the 5' RACE reads in MiXCR, keeping a single row per CDR3 protein. Among under 4,000 distinct CDR3 sequences listed, 25% to 30% were seen once. Described time point: sample taken at primary tumor resection. Extraction of whole RNA from tumor, nontumor lung or frozen PBMC preceded unsorted sequencing. The donors were 72 patients with non-small cell lung cancer that was early-stage and untreated.

The material was PBMCs, obtained at surgery. The TCR was taken from a female donor with early-stage non-small cell lung cancer. This chain connects TRBV3-1 to TRBJ2-4; 9 bases agree with TRBD1. CDR3 DNA sequence: TGTGCCAGCAGCACCCACAGGGGGCGTCTTTACTTC. Translating it yields CASSTHRGRLYF.